These 32 T cell receptor beta chains came from one sample sequenced in a study of cytomegalovirus exposure and HLA in healthy donors. TCRdb's table, derived via immunoSEQ multiplex PCR, lists solely in-frame clones and lacks some. This table has some 120,000 clones, over 85% appearing once. Sequences were obtained from PBMCs. Receptor source: a woman between 18 and 30 years old in good health and CMV-seronegative.

This chain connects TRBV6-6 to TRBJ2-1; D is possibly TRBD1 (6 bases). Trimming removed 6 bases from V and 1 base from J, with 13 bases in between. Germline CDR1 is MNHNY and CDR2 is SVGAGI (reference sequence). The CDR3 totals 15 residues. In DNA form, the CDR3 reads TGTGCCAGCAGGGGCACAGGGATGTCCTACAATGAGCAGTTCTTC. It yields the protein CASRGTGMSYNEQFF.

This chain connects TRBV5-6 to TRBJ2-5; possible D gene TRBD1, 5 bases. The CDR3 loop spans 15 amino acids. The ends were cut back, 2 bases at V and 3 bases at J, with 14 bases in the middle. CDR1 is SGHDT, CDR2 YYEEEE, per germline. The CDR3 loop is CASSFPDRPKETQYF. The CDR3 nucleotides read TGTGCCAGCAGCTTCCCCGACAGACCAAAAGAGACCCAGTACTTC.

The chain recombines TRBV28 with TRBJ2-7; perhaps TRBD1 as D (5 bases). CDR1 MDHEN and CDR2 SYDVKM come from the germline V gene. The V and J ends lost 5 bases and 2 bases respectively, with 7 bases between them. This CDR3 is 12 amino acids long. The CDR3 loop reads CASSPDTYEQYF. CDR3 bases: TGTGCCAGCAGTCCGGACACCTACGAGCAGTACTTC.

V gene TRBV6-5 combines with J gene TRBJ2-4, with 9 bases lining up with TRBD1. J lost 11 bases, V lost 5 bases, and 4 bases had no gene match. The CDR3 covers 12 residues. From germline, CDR1 is MNHEY and CDR2 SVGAGI. CDR3 nucleotides: TGTGCCAGCAGTGGACAGGGGACGTTTCAGTACTTC. This gives the protein CASSGQGTFQYF.

The V call is TRBV25-1, the J call TRBJ1-2; D is ambiguous. V was cut by 8 bases and J by 8 bases, with 18 bases left in between. The germline CDR1 and CDR2 sequences are MGHDK and SYGVNS. CDR3 length equals 13 residues. The CDR3 reads CASSHRGPGGYTF. The CDR3 DNA sequence: TGTGCCAGCTCCCATCGCGGGCCCGGGGGCTACACCTTC.

This clone was detected only once. V is TRBV7-2 and J is TRBJ2-7, with TRBD1 as a possible D gene (5 bases). Trimming stripped 2 bases from V and 6 bases from J, with 11 bases between. CDR3 length equals 13 residues. Germline CDR1 SGHTA, CDR2 FQGNSA. CDR3 amino acids: CASSLLRGREQYF. DNA for the CDR3: TGTGCCAGCAGCTTATTAAGGGGCCGCGAGCAGTACTTC.

The V and J genes are TRBV6-5 and TRBJ2-5, with 7 bases lining up with TRBD2. The CDR3 extends over 15 amino acids. After removal of 6 bases from V and 1 base from J, the junction contained 8 bases not matched to a gene. Germline-derived CDR1 and CDR2 are MNHEY and SVGAGI. The CDR3 is CASRVYRTSQETQYF. The CDR3 nucleotides are TGTGCCAGCAGAGTCTACCGGACTAGCCAAGAGACCCAGTACTTC.

The rearrangement joins TRBV28 to TRBJ2-4; the match to TRBD1 covers 7 bases. V lost 3 bases, J lost 0 bases, and 2 bases stayed unmatched. The V gene's germline CDR1 is MDHEN and CDR2 SYDVKM. This CDR3 spans 15 amino acids. CDR3 bases: TGTGCCAGCAGTTTGGGACAGTTAGCCAAAAACATTCAGTACTTC. This gives the protein CASSLGQLAKNIQYF. The full variable domain, in which reference TRBV28 and TRBJ2-4 provide the parts outside the CDR3, is DVKVTQSSRYLVKRTGEKVFLECVQDMDHENMFWYRQDPGLGLRLIYFSYDVKMKEKGDIPEGYSVSREKKERFSLILESASTNQTSMYLCASSLGQLAKNIQYFGAGTRLSVL.

The V and J genes are TRBV5-1 and TRBJ1-2; possibly TRBD1 for D (6 bases). The CDR3 has 16 amino acids. V gave up 4 bases and J gave up 9 bases, with 25 bases separating them. Germline V gene sequence: CDR1 SGHRS, CDR2 YFSETQ. CDR3 protein: CASSPGRDTLHGRYTF. CDR3 coding DNA: TGCGCCAGCAGCCCTGGAAGGGACACCCTTCATGGGCGCTACACCTTC.

Notes on this clone: The junction does not match germline at one end; this may be a read error. The J gene is TRBJ2-1, the V gene TRBV7-7, with a weak D call TRBD1 (6 bases). Germline V gene data show CDR1 as SSHAT and CDR2 as FNYEAQ (reference sequence). CDR3 size: 16 residues. The CDR3, as DNA: TGTGCTAGCAGCCCCGACAGGTTTACCTCCTACAATGAGCAGTTCTTC. Protein: CASSPDRFTSYNEQFF.

This chain connects TRBV6-5 to TRBJ1-1, with 9 positions matching TRBD1. The CDR3 consists of 14 residues. CDR1 is MNHEY, CDR2 SVGAGI, per germline. Trimming took 7 bases from V and 4 from J; bases not matched to a gene: 7. The DNA of the CDR3 is TGTGCCAGCAAACAACAGGGGGCTAGCACTGAAGCTTTCTTT. This translates into CASKQQGASTEAFF.

This chain joins TRBV6-1 and TRBJ2-1, with 8 bases that match TRBD1. The CDR3 sequence is 16 residues long. Trimming removed 2 bases from V and 8 bases from J; junction bases left unmatched: 11. CDR1 is MNHNS and CDR2 is SASEGT in the germline V gene. CDR3 sequence reads: CASSEPRTGIQYEQFF. The CDR3 region has the DNA TGTGCCAGCAGTGAACCGAGGACAGGGATCCAGTATGAGCAGTTCTTC.

The J gene is TRBJ1-2, the V gene TRBV4-3, with D tentatively TRBD1 (5 bases). The V and J ends lost 4 bases and 4 bases respectively, with 16 bases between them. This CDR3 contains 15 residues. The germline V gene has CDR1 LGHNA and CDR2 YSLEER. In DNA, the CDR3 is TGCGCCAGCAGCCCAGGTCGGGGGGAACCCTATGGCTACACCTTC. Encoded protein: CASSPGRGEPYGYTF.

V usage is TRBV6-6 and J usage is TRBJ2-1, with TRBD1 identical over 10 bases. With 6 bases clipped from V and 7 bases from J, the junction kept 9 bases outside the gene matches. CDR3 length: 15 residues. CDR1 is MNHNY, CDR2 SVGAGI, per germline (reference sequence). The CDR3 DNA reads TGTGCCAGCAGAACAGACAGGGGGCGAGGGAATGAGCAGTTCTTC. The encoded protein is CASRTDRGRGNEQFF.

The rearrangement uses TRBV5-6 and TRBJ1-5; perhaps TRBD1 as D (6 bases). V shed 4 bases and J shed 7 bases, with 18 bases lying between them. There are 15 residues in the CDR3. CDR1 SGHDT and CDR2 YYEEEE come from the germline V gene. The CDR3 DNA sequence: TGTGCCAGCAGCGCCACAGGGCCCCAGAGGCAGCCCCAGCATTTT. This translates into CASSATGPQRQPQHF. Full variable domain (rest looked up from reference TRBV5-6 and TRBJ1-5): DAGVTQSPTHLIKTRGQQVTLRCSPKSGHDTVSWYQQALGQGPQFIFQYYEEEERQRGNFPDRFSGHQFPNYSSELNVNALLLGDSALYLCASSATGPQRQPQHFGDGTRLSIL.

V and J are TRBV27 and TRBJ2-7; TRBD2 agrees at 9 bases. After removal of 4 bases from V and 1 base from J, the junction contained 8 bases not matched to a gene. Germline CDR1 reads MNHEY; CDR2 reads SMNVEV (reference sequence). This CDR3 is built from 16 residues. CDR3 amino acids: CASSSPVAGESYEQYF. In DNA form, the CDR3 reads TGTGCCAGCAGTTCCCCGGTAGCGGGGGAATCCTACGAGCAGTACTTC.

The V gene is TRBV9, the J gene TRBJ1-2; TRBD1 agrees at 8 bases. The CDR3 loop spans 14 amino acids. V dropped 3 bases and J dropped 3; count of bases not matched to a gene: 4. Looked up from germline, CDR1 is SGDLS and CDR2 is YYNGEE. The CDR3 loop reads CASSAGQGDYGYTF. CDR3 nucleotides: TGTGCCAGCAGCGCAGGACAGGGAGACTATGGCTACACCTTC.

In this sample, this clone turned up a few times. The chain employs TRBV4-1 and TRBJ1-2; tentative D call: TRBD1 (5 bases). V lost 0 bases to trimming and J lost 4 bases, with 15 bases between them. The CDR3 runs to 16 residues. The germline CDR1 and CDR2 sequences are MGHRA and YSYEKL. The CDR3 sequence is CASSQDRPGISYGYTF. The DNA of the CDR3 is TGCGCCAGCAGCCAAGATCGCCCAGGGATCTCCTATGGCTACACCTTC.

V gene TRBV7-9 combines with J gene TRBJ2-7; D is possibly TRBD1 (6 bases). Germline V gene data show CDR1 as SEHNR and CDR2 as FQNEAQ (reference sequence). The V end lost 1 base, the J end lost 2 bases, and 15 bases lay between the germline ends. The length of the CDR3 is 16 residues. DNA of the CDR3: TGTGCCAGCAGCTTAGAAAGCAGGGGCCCTCCCTACGAGCAGTACTTC. It yields the protein CASSLESRGPPYEQYF.

The sample holds a few counts of this clone. The chain has TRBV28 and TRBJ1-1; 9 nucleotides align to TRBD1. Germline V lookup: CDR1 MDHEN, CDR2 SYDVKM. The CDR3 has 12 amino acids. J gave up 4 bases and V 6 bases, and 0 bases lay outside the gene matches. The chain's CDR3 is CASRTGGTEAFF. The CDR3, as DNA: TGTGCCAGCAGGACAGGGGGCACTGAAGCTTTCTTT. The full variable domain, in which reference TRBV28 and TRBJ1-1 provide the parts outside the CDR3, is DVKVTQSSRYLVKRTGEKVFLECVQDMDHENMFWYRQDPGLGLRLIYFSYDVKMKEKGDIPEGYSVSREKKERFSLILESASTNQTSMYLCASRTGGTEAFFGQGTRLTVV.

The chain has TRBV5-1 and TRBJ2-7; TRBD1 aligns across 7 bases. Germline assignment: CDR1 SGHRS and CDR2 YFSETQ. The V gene end was trimmed by 1 base and the J gene end by 2 bases; junction bases not matched to a gene: 0. CDR3 length equals 13 residues. The CDR3 sequence: CASSLQGAYEQYF. CDR3 sequence (DNA): TGCGCCAGCAGCTTGCAGGGGGCCTACGAGCAGTACTTC.

The chain uses TRBV4-3 and TRBJ2-5; D gene unclear. This CDR3 spans 15 amino acids. CDR1 LGHNA and CDR2 YSLEER come from the germline V gene. Trimming shortened V by 0 bases and J by 7 bases, and 15 bases separated the two germline ends. The CDR3 bases are TGCGCCAGCAGCCAAGAGGGCCTGGTTGTCGCGACCCAGTACTTC. Protein product: CASSQEGLVVATQYF.

V and J are TRBV29-1 and TRBJ2-2; D remains ambiguous. V dropped 4 bases and J dropped 6 bases, with 15 bases sitting between them. The CDR3 consists of 14 residues. CDR1 and CDR2 from the germline V gene are SQVTM and ANQGSEA. CDR3 coding DNA: TGCAGCGTTGTTTCCCCGCAGAATGCCGGGGAGCTGTTTTTT. Protein product: CSVVSPQNAGELFF.

The count of this clone is one. The V gene is TRBV11-1, the J gene TRBJ2-2; 9 bases agree with TRBD1. Germline trimming cut 4 bases from V and 6 bases from J; bases unmatched to any gene: 12. The CDR3 length is 17 residues. Germline loops: CDR1 SGHAT, CDR2 FQDESV (reference sequence). For the CDR3, the DNA is TGTGCCAGCAGCTCCAGGACAGGGGTTTCCGAATCCGGGGAGCTGTTTTTT. As protein: CASSSRTGVSESGELFF.

The CDR3 is CASSPISPYIAPRRGRSGELFF. In nucleotides, the CDR3 is TGTGCCAGCAGTCCTATATCCCCCTATATCGCCCCTCGGAGGGGGCGATCCGGGGAGCTGTTTTTT. The chain combines TRBV27 with TRBJ2-2; D perhaps matches TRBD1 (7 bases). The V end lost 5 bases, the J end lost 6 bases, and 37 bases lay between the germline ends. The CDR3 runs to 22 residues. In germline, CDR1 is MNHEY, CDR2 SMNVEV (reference sequence).

This clone was observed once. The V and J genes are TRBV7-2 and TRBJ1-2; 11 nucleotides line up with TRBD1. Trimming took 3 bases from V and 8 from J; bases not matched to a gene: 5. The germline CDR1 and CDR2 sequences are SGHTA and FQGNSA. The CDR3 length is 14 residues. The CDR3: CASSFLGQGEGYTF. The CDR3 DNA reads TGTGCCAGCAGCTTCCTGGGACAGGGGGAAGGCTACACCTTC.

The chain joins TRBV4-1 to TRBJ1-2; D gene ambiguous. The germline V and J ends were trimmed by 1 base and 2 bases, with 14 bases remaining between them. The V gene's germline CDR1 is MGHRA and CDR2 YSYEKL. The CDR3 spans 16 residues. This chain's CDR3 is CASSQVGERVNYGYTF. CDR3 sequence (DNA): TGCGCCAGCAGCCAAGTCGGGGAGAGAGTAAACTATGGCTACACCTTC.

The chain has TRBV9 and TRBJ2-2, with D maybe TRBD2 (6 bases). The V end lost 1 base, the J end lost 0 bases, and 13 bases lay between the germline ends. The germline CDR1 and CDR2 sequences are SGDLS and YYNGEE. The CDR3 extends over 17 amino acids. CDR3 sequence reads: CASSVPQEGTNTGELFF. As DNA, the CDR3 is TGTGCCAGCAGCGTACCCCAGGAGGGAACGAACACCGGGGAGCTGTTTTTT.

The rearrangement uses TRBV29-1 and TRBJ2-6; D call uncertain. The CDR3 covers 12 residues. The germline V gene encodes CDR1 SQVTM and CDR2 ANQGSEA. V was shortened by 6 bases and J by 5 bases, with 8 bases between the two germline ends. CDR3 coding DNA: TGCAGCGTGGGCAGTAGGGCCAACGTCCTGACTTTC. It translates to CSVGSRANVLTF.

J is TRBJ2-1 and V is TRBV7-9; D ambiguous. Trimming shortened V by 4 bases and J by 6 bases, and 19 bases separated the two germline ends. Looked up from germline, CDR1 is SEHNR and CDR2 is FQNEAQ (reference sequence). CDR3 size: 16 residues. For the CDR3, the DNA is TGTGCCAGCAGCTCCGCCCTAGATTCGAGGTCCAATGAGCAGTTCTTC. This sequence encodes CASSSALDSRSNEQFF.

The rearrangement joins TRBV10-3 to TRBJ2-1, with 9 bases lining up with TRBD2. V lost 10 bases and J lost 9; bases outside the gene matches: 13. The CDR3 totals 14 residues. Germline V gene sequence: CDR1 ENHRY, CDR2 SYGVKD. CDR3 in amino acids: CATRVAGDFGEQFF. The CDR3 DNA sequence: TGTGCCACCAGGGTAGCGGGAGATTTCGGTGAGCAGTTCTTC.

This chain joins TRBV11-2 and TRBJ2-7, with TRBD1 matching over 8 bases. Germline V gives CDR1 SGHAT, CDR2 FQNNGV. The V gene end was trimmed by 5 bases and the J gene end by 3 bases; junction bases not matched to a gene: 12. The CDR3 extends over 16 amino acids. The CDR3 here is CASSPLGQGGNYEQYF. CDR3 sequence (DNA): TGTGCCAGCAGCCCCCTCGGACAGGGTGGTAACTACGAGCAGTACTTC.